What follows are 7 T cell receptor beta chains derived from one specimen sequenced in a study of molecular identifiers for immune sequencing clone quantification. Using its own MiXCR run on the PCR reads, TCRdb lists one record per CDR3 protein. The data show about 630,000 distinct CDR3 sequences, roughly 27% seen once. Sequencing used naive CD8+ T cells from blood, with Jurkat cell RNA spiked in. Subset reported: FACS-sorted CD8+CD4-CCR7+CD45RA+ naive T cells. The receptor set was obtained from a human donor in good health. Some libraries in this study had Jurkat cell RNA spiked in.

The chain joins TRBV13 to TRBJ2-7; D might be TRBD1 (6 bases). The CDR3 covers 14 residues. The germline CDR1 and CDR2 sequences are PRHDT and FYEKMQ (reference sequence). Trimming pared 5 bases from V and 5 bases from J, leaving 16 bases between. The CDR3 spells CASSQGAGVDEQYF. CDR3 in DNA: TGTGCCAGCAGCCAAGGGGCAGGGGTCGACGAGCAGTACTTC.

The CDR3 nucleotides read TGTGCCAGCAGGTTTCTCGGCACAGATACGCAGTATTTT. Translation: CASRFLGTDTQYF. V is TRBV27 and J is TRBJ2-3; D unresolved. The CDR3 is 13 residues long. CDR1 and CDR2 from the germline V gene are MNHEY and SMNVEV (reference sequence). The ends were cut back, 6 bases at V and 1 base at J, with 8 bases in the middle.

This clonotype occurred a few times. In nucleotides, the CDR3 is TGCGCCAGCAGCCCCAGGGGACTAGCGGCTTACAATGAGCAGTTCTTC. It is translated as CASSPRGLAAYNEQFF. The chain couples TRBV4-3 to TRBJ2-1, with 11 bases matching TRBD2. With V trimmed by 4 bases and J by 4 bases, 6 bases remained unmatched. The CDR3 is made up of 16 amino acids. Germline CDR1 LGHNA, CDR2 YSLEER.

The chain uses TRBV14 and TRBJ2-7; 7 positions match TRBD2. The ends lost 2 bases at V and 4 bases at J; junction bases unmatched: 17. There are 18 residues in the CDR3. The germline V gene encodes CDR1 SGHDN and CDR2 FVKESK. CDR3 bases: TGTGCCAGCAGCCAAACGCTCCTCGGGGGGTTTGTAGGGTACGAGCAGTACTTC. It yields the protein CASSQTLLGGFVGYEQYF.

The rearrangement joins TRBV19 to TRBJ2-7; 9 positions match TRBD1. The trim removed 3 bases at V and 3 bases at J, leaving 9 bases unmatched. The CDR3 is made up of 16 amino acids. CDR1 is LNHDA and CDR2 is SQIVND in the germline V gene (reference sequence). CDR3 amino acids: CASSMFSGTGIYEQYF. The CDR3 DNA reads TGTGCCAGTAGTATGTTTTCCGGGACAGGGATCTACGAGCAGTACTTC. The whole variable domain, filled in from reference TRBV19 and TRBJ2-7, reads DGGITQSPKYLFRKEGQNVTLSCEQNLNHDAMYWYRQDPGQGLRLIYYSQIVNDFQKGDIAEGYSVSREKKESFPLTVTSAQKNPTAFYLCASSMFSGTGIYEQYFGPGTRLTVT.

As concerns this clonotype: This may come from a read error, since a much larger clone is one base off. This rearrangement joins TRBV5-5 to TRBJ2-7; D call uncertain. This CDR3 has 14 residues. From germline, CDR1 is SGHKS and CDR2 YYEKEE (reference sequence). Written as DNA, the CDR3 is TGTGCCGGCAGCTTGGCGTTTGGGGACTACGAGCAGTACTTC. Residues: CAGSLAFGDYEQYF.

This clonotype was picked up many times. V gene TRBV29-1 combines with J gene TRBJ2-2, with TRBD1 matching over 9 bases. The germline CDR1 and CDR2 sequences are SQVTM and ANQGSEA. V dropped 4 bases and J dropped 6; count of bases not matched to a gene: 9. CDR3 size: 15 residues. The CDR3, as DNA: TGCAGCGTTGGGCCGACAGGGGGAAGGTCCGGGGAGCTGTTTTTT. Translated, it gives CSVGPTGGRSGELFF.